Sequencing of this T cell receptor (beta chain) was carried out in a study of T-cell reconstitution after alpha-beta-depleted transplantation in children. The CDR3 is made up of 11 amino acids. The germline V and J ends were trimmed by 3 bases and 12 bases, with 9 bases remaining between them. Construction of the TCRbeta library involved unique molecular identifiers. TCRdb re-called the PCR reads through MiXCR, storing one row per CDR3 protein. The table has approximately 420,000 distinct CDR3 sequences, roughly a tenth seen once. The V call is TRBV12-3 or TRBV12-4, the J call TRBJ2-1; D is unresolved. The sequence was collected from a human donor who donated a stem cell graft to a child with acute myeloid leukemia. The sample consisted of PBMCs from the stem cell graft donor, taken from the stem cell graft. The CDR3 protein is CASSFGAPQFF. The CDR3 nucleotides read TGTGCCAGCAGTTTTGGAGCGCCGCAGTTCTTC.